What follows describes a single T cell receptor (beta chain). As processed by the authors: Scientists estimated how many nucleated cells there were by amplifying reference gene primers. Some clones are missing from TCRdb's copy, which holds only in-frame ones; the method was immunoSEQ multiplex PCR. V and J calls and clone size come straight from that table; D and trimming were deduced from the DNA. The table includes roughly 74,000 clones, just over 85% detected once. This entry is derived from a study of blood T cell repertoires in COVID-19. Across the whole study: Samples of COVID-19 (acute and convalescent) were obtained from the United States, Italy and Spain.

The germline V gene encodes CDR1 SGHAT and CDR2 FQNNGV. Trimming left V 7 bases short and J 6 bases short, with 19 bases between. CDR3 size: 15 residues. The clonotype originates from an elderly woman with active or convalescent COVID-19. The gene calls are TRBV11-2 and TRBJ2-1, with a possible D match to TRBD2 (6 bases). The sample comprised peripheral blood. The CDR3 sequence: CASTDIGTPRNEQFF. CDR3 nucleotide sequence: TGTGCCAGCACCGATATTGGGACTCCCCGCAATGAGCAGTTCTTC. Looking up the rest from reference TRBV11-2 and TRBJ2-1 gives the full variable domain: EAGVAQSPRYKIIEKRQSVAFWCNPISGHATLYWYQQILGQGPKLLIQFQNNGVVDDSQLPKDRFSAERLKGVDSTLKIQPAKLEDSAVYLCASTDIGTPRNEQFFGPGTRLTVL.